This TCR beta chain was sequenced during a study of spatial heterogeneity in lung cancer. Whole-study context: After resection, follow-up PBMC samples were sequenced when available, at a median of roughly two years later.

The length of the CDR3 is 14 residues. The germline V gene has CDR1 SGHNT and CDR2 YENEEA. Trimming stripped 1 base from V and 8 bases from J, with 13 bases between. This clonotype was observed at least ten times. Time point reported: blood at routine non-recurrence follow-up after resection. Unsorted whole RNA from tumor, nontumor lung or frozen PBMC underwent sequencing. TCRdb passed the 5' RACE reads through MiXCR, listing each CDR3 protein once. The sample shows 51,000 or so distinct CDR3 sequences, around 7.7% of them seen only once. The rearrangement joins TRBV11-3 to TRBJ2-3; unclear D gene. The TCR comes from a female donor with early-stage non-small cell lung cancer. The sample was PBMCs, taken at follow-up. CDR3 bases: TGTGCCAGCAGCTTAGGGACGGCCATGGCTACGCAGTATTTT. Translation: CASSLGTAMATQYF.